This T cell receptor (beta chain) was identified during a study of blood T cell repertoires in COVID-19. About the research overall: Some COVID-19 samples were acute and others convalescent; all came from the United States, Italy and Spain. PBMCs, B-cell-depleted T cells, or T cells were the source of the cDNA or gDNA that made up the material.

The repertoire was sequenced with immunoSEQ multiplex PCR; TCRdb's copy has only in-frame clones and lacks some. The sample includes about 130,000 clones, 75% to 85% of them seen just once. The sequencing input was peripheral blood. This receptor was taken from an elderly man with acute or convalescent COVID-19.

The DNA of the CDR3 is TGTGCCAGCAGCTCCCTATACGAGGGCAGGTATGGCTACACCTTC. It codes for CASSSLYEGRYGYTF. V and J are TRBV7-3 and TRBJ1-2, with D hard to call. V was cut by 4 bases and J by 5 bases, with 17 bases left in between. The CDR3 has 15 amino acids. Looked up from germline, CDR1 is SGHTA and CDR2 is FQGTGA.